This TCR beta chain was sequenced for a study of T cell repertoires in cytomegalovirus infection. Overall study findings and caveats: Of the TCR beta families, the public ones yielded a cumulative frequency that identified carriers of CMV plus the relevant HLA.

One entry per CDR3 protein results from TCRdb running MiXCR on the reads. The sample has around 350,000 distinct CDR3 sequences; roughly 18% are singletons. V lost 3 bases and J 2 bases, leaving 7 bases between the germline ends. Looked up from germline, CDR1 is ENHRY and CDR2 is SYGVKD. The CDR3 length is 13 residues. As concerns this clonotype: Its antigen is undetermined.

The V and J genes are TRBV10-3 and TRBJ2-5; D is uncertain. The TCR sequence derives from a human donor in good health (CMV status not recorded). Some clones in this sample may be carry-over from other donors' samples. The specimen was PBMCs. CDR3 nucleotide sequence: TGTGCCATCAGTGATGGGTTACAAGAGACCCAGTACTTC. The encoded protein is CAISDGLQETQYF.